Listed below are T cell receptor beta chains from one sample, sequenced in a study of blood T cell repertoires in COVID-19. Sequencing used immunoSEQ multiplex PCR; TCRdb keeps in-frame clones, though not all of them. In the table there are tens of thousands of clones, approximately 90% of which are singletons. The sequencing input was peripheral blood. These receptors all come from a man between 65 and 85 years old with active or convalescent COVID-19. The CDR3 runs from the conserved cysteine through the conserved F or W. D genes are given only for firm matches. Size values are once, few and many counts, or a class for expanded clones, and some rows have none.

CDR3 | DNA | V | D | size | J
CASSSILAGYNEQFF | TGTGCCAGCAGCTCAATACTAGCGGGATACAATGAGCAGTTCTTC | TRBV5-4 | TRBD2 | . | TRBJ2-1
CASRRTGSNQPQHF | TGTGCCAGCAGACGGACAGGAAGCAATCAGCCCCAGCATTTT | TRBV28 | TRBD1 | . | TRBJ1-5
CASSLAGTRVTKNIQYF | TGTGCCAGCAGCTTAGCCGGGACTAGGGTTACCAAAAACATTCAGTACTTC | TRBV11-2 | TRBD2 | once | TRBJ2-4
CASSELQGAGQPQHF | TGTGCCAGCAGTGAATTACAGGGGGCAGGTCAGCCCCAGCATTTT | TRBV6-1 | TRBD1 | . | TRBJ1-5
CASTLVGQPQHF | TGTGCCAGCACCCTAGTGGGTCAGCCCCAGCATTTT | TRBV28 | . | . | TRBJ1-5
CASSPQSGAEAFF | TGTGCCAGCTCACCACAATCAGGGGCTGAAGCTTTCTTT | TRBV18 | . | once | TRBJ1-1
CASRTQGSRGYTF | TGTGCCAGCAGAACCCAGGGTAGTCGAGGCTACACCTTC | TRBV6-5 | . | few | TRBJ1-2
CASSFRTGTAADTIYF | TGTGCCAGTAGTTTCCGGACAGGGACGGCTGCCGACACCATATATTTT | TRBV19 | TRBD1 | . | TRBJ1-3
CASSPREGGDYGYTF | TGTGCCAGCAGCCCCCGGGAGGGAGGGGACTATGGCTACACCTTC | TRBV28 | . | . | TRBJ1-2
CASNNLAGVNEQFF | TGTGCCAGCAACAACCTAGCGGGCGTCAATGAGCAGTTCTTC | TRBV6-5 | TRBD2 | once | TRBJ2-1
CASSYSTSRVLAKNIQYF | TGTGCCAGCAGTTACTCGACTAGCAGAGTTCTAGCCAAAAACATTCAGTACTTC | TRBV6-2/TRBV6-3 | TRBD2 | once | TRBJ2-4
CASSLRGVETQYF | TGTGCCAGTAGTCTCCGGGGGGTAGAGACCCAGTACTTC | TRBV19 | TRBD2 | . | TRBJ2-5
CSVGTGGSIPEHF | TGCAGCGTCGGGACCGGGGGATCAATCCCCGAACACTTC | TRBV29-1 | . | . | TRBJ2-5
CASSLLGGQSSPLHF | TGTGCCAGCAGCTTATTGGGGGGGCAGAGTTCACCCCTCCACTTT | TRBV7-3 | . | . | TRBJ1-6
CASSLDWDTYQPQHF | TGTGCCAGCAGTTTGGATTGGGACACCTATCAGCCCCAGCATTTT | TRBV7-2 | . | . | TRBJ1-5
CASSQDTYRSEQYF | TGTGCCAGCAGCCAAGACACCTATAGATCCGAGCAGTACTTC | TRBV4-2 | . | few | TRBJ2-7
CASSIRGTDTQYF | TGTGCCAGCTCAATCAGGGGCACAGATACGCAGTATTTT | TRBV18 | . | once | TRBJ2-3
CASSPTSGRSEQFF | TGTGCCAGCAGCCCCACTAGCGGGAGAAGTGAGCAGTTCTTC | TRBV7-2 | TRBD2 | . | TRBJ2-1
CASSLGSMNTEAFF | TGTGCCAGCTCACTCGGGTCCATGAACACTGAAGCTTTCTTT | TRBV18 | . | . | TRBJ1-1
CASTGANQETQYF | TGTGCCAGCACGGGAGCGAACCAAGAGACCCAGTACTTC | TRBV6-5 | . | . | TRBJ2-5
CASSRDRDQPQHF | TGTGCCAGCAGTCGGGACAGAGATCAGCCCCAGCATTTT | TRBV12-3/TRBV12-4 | TRBD1 | . | TRBJ1-5
CASSEKARSEAFF | TGTGCCAGCAGTGAAAAGGCGAGGTCTGAAGCTTTCTTT | TRBV6-1 | . | . | TRBJ1-1
CASSVPTSGRRNEQFF | TGTGCCAGCAGTGTACCGACTAGCGGGAGGCGCAATGAGCAGTTCTTC | TRBV28 | TRBD2 | . | TRBJ2-1
CAWISQMRDSPLHF | TGTGCCTGGATTTCGCAAATGCGGGATTCACCCCTCCACTTT | TRBV30 | . | once | TRBJ1-6
CASSIGTGGTEAFF | TGTGCCAGCAGTATAGGGACAGGGGGGACTGAAGCTTTCTTT | TRBV27 | TRBD1 | once | TRBJ1-1
CASSLMTSTYNEQFF | TGCGCCAGCAGCTTAATGACTAGTACCTACAATGAGCAGTTCTTC | TRBV5-1 | . | . | TRBJ2-1
CASSIVRASGELFF | TGTGCCAGTAGTATAGTCAGGGCGTCCGGGGAGCTGTTTTTT | TRBV19 | . | . | TRBJ2-2
CASIRQGTGELFF | TGTGCCAGCATAAGACAGGGGACCGGGGAGCTGTTTTTT | TRBV5-5 | TRBD1 | . | TRBJ2-2
CASRNPGTGIYGYTF | TGTGCCAGCAGGAATCCCGGGACAGGCATATATGGCTACACCTTC | TRBV27 | TRBD1 | . | TRBJ1-2
CASSLRFRLRGEQYF | TGTGCCAGCAGTTTAAGGTTCAGACTGAGAGGGGAGCAGTACTTC | TRBV27 | . | . | TRBJ2-7
CASTSPSTGDTDTQYF | TGCGCCAGCACCTCCCCTTCGACAGGGGACACAGATACGCAGTATTTT | TRBV4-1 | TRBD1 | . | TRBJ2-3
CAWGRSGSSIEQFF | TGTGCCTGGGGGAGGAGCGGGAGCAGCATTGAGCAGTTCTTC | TRBV30 | TRBD2 | few | TRBJ2-1
CASSSRGGRGTDTQYF | TGTGCCAGCAGCTCGAGGGGCGGGAGGGGCACAGATACGCAGTATTTT | TRBV7-2 | TRBD2 | . | TRBJ2-3
CASSQKGTAKTYEQYF | TGCGCCAGCAGCCAGAAGGGGACAGCTAAGACCTACGAGCAGTACTTC | TRBV5-1 | TRBD1 | . | TRBJ2-7
CASSLRGGPTNQPQHF | TGTGCCAGCAGCTTACGGGGAGGGCCCACCAATCAGCCCCAGCATTTT | TRBV27 | . | . | TRBJ1-5
CASRGYRESNQPQHF | TGTGCCAGCAGAGGATACAGGGAAAGCAATCAGCCCCAGCATTTT | TRBV28 | . | . | TRBJ1-5
CASRGTGSNTGELFF | TGTGCCAGCAGGGGAACAGGGTCGAACACCGGGGAGCTGTTTTTT | TRBV2 | . | . | TRBJ2-2
CASSLVQGSPEAFF | TGTGCCAGCAGCTTGGTACAGGGGTCCCCTGAAGCTTTCTTT | TRBV5-4 | TRBD1 | . | TRBJ1-1
CASSSPLAGTDTQYF | TGTGCCAGCAGCTCGCCACTAGCGGGCACAGATACGCAGTATTTT | TRBV7-9 | TRBD2 | . | TRBJ2-3
CAIGQGNTGELFF | TGTGCCATCGGACAGGGGAACACCGGGGAGCTGTTTTTT | TRBV10-3 | TRBD1 | . | TRBJ2-2
CASSELFGAFF | TGTGCCAGCAGTGAATTGTTCGGGGCTTTCTTT | TRBV6-1 | . | . | TRBJ1-1